What follows describes a single T cell receptor beta chain. The target antigen is unknown. Every patient was affected by relapse after autologous stem cell transplantation, while exposure to brentuximab vedotin was not uniform. Best outcomes ranged across complete response, partial response and progressive disease. Trimming cost V 4 bases and J 3 bases, with 12 bases left between them. The CDR3 is 14 residues long. Germline V lookup: CDR1 SGHTA, CDR2 FQGNSA. The data belong to a study of PD-1 blockade in classical Hodgkin lymphoma. Broader study findings: Baseline TCR diversity was reportedly lower in newly diagnosed patients than healthy donors. Patients who responded completely had about the same baseline diversity as newly diagnosed patients. Some patients began nivolumab under 1 year after ASCT. These patients were excluded from later analyses.

The method was immunoSEQ multiplex PCR; TCRdb's version includes in-frame clones alone and lacks a portion of them. Of 30,000 to 45,000 clones listed, approximately 86% were seen once; the top ten hold 7.7%. V and J are TRBV7-2 and TRBJ1-1; the D gene is possibly TRBD1 (6 bases). The TCR comes from a human donor with classical Hodgkin lymphoma. The sample consisted of peripheral blood mononuclear cells (PBMCs), taken before the second cycle of nivolumab. The CDR3 nucleotides read TGTGCCAGCAGCTCCCAGGGGACGCACACTGAAGCTTTCTTT. Translated: CASSSQGTHTEAFF. Combining the CDR3 with reference TRBV7-2 and TRBJ1-1 gives the whole variable domain GAGVSQSPSNKVTEKGKDVELRCDPISGHTALYWYRQSLGQGLEFLIYFQGNSAPDKSGLPSDRFSAERTGGSVSTLTIQRTQQEDSAVYLCASSSQGTHTEAFFGQGTRLTVV.